This T cell receptor beta chain was captured by sequencing in a study of cytomegalovirus exposure and HLA in healthy donors. Whereas donors were nominally healthy upon sampling, unrecorded immune exposures were probable. The CDR3 loop spans 14 amino acids. The germline CDR1 and CDR2 sequences are ENHRY and SYGVKD. Trimming removed 6 bases from V and 0 bases from J; junction bases left unmatched: 2. Primers for the PCR totalled 60 Vbeta and 13 Jbeta. Assay: immunoSEQ multiplex PCR; the TCRdb copy retains only in-frame clones and omits some. The sample comprises 110,000 to 150,000 clones, around four fifths of which are singletons, and roughly 9.7% rests with the top ten.

This clonotype was sampled from a woman aged 55-75 years in good health and CMV-seropositive. The sample consisted of PBMCs. This sequence joins TRBV10-3 and TRBJ1-1; TRBD1 matches 9 bases. The CDR3 nucleotides are TGTGCCATCAGCGACAGGGGGATGAACACTGAAGCTTTCTTT. This encodes CAISDRGMNTEAFF.